The text below deals with one T cell receptor (beta chain). Germline V lookup: CDR1 SEHNR, CDR2 FQNEAQ (reference sequence). The CDR3 sequence is 15 residues long. V was pared by 1 base and J by 3 bases, with 13 bases between. Each CDR3 protein is one row after TCRdb ran MiXCR on the RT-PCR reads. The top ten clones hold 10% to 15% of a sample with 560,000 or so distinct CDR3 sequences, around 8% of them seen once. This record belongs to a study of response to subunit inactivated influenza vaccine. Sequences were derived from PBMCs from blood, sampled 23 to 25 months after vaccination. This sequence was found in a man aged 45-69 years who received an inactivated influenza vaccine. The chain is built from TRBV7-9 and TRBJ2-7, with D maybe TRBD2 (5 bases). The CDR3 protein is CASSLESGPNYEQYF. Written as DNA, the CDR3 is TGTGCCAGCAGCTTAGAGAGCGGACCTAACTACGAGCAGTACTTC.